A single sample is the source of the 10 T cell receptor beta chains below, sequenced in a study of T cell clonotyping in hematopoietic cell transplantation. Here immunoSEQ multiplex PCR was the method, and the copy in TCRdb shows in-frame clones only, minus some. There are approximately 41,000 clones in the sample; 95% occur only once, and about 1% lies in the top ten. The sample taken for sequencing was peripheral blood mononuclear cells. These receptor sequences come from a man aged 25 to 45 in good health. Some clones in this sample may be carry-over from other donors' samples.

This clone was seen only once. The CDR3 DNA reads as TGTGCCAGCAGTTTGGGTCAAATAAGGAACTATGGCTACACCTTC. Amino acid sequence: CASSLGQIRNYGYTF. V is TRBV28 and J is TRBJ1-2; D unresolved. Trimming took off 3 bases at V and 2 bases at J, with 13 bases between the two ends. Germline assignment: CDR1 MDHEN and CDR2 SYDVKM. This CDR3 has 15 amino acids.

V is TRBV13 and J is TRBJ1-2, with D possibly TRBD1 on 5 matching bases. The CDR3 is made up of 14 amino acids. V was trimmed by 6 bases and J by 6 bases, leaving 17 bases between them. Germline V gene lookup returns CDR1 PRHDT and CDR2 FYEKMQ (reference sequence). The CDR3 here is CASRSLLRDDGYTF. The CDR3 nucleotides are TGTGCCAGCAGAAGCTTATTGAGGGACGATGGCTACACCTTC.

This chain connects TRBV11-2 to TRBJ2-1; D is possibly TRBD2 (5 bases). From germline, CDR1 is SGHAT and CDR2 FQNNGV. The CDR3 spans 13 residues. V gave up 6 bases and J gave up 5 bases, with 11 bases separating them. CDR3 nucleotides: TGTGCCAGCAGACCGGGGTTAGACAATGAGCAGTTCTTC. It specifies CASRPGLDNEQFF.

The V and J genes are TRBV15 and TRBJ1-2, with no clear D. This CDR3 is 13 amino acids long. V lost 5 bases, J lost 0 bases, and 7 bases lay in between. CDR1 is LNHNV and CDR2 is YYDKDF in the germline V gene (reference sequence). The CDR3 sequence: CATSQETNYGYTF. The CDR3 bases are TGTGCCACCAGCCAGGAGACTAACTATGGCTACACCTTC. The entire variable domain, with the rest obtained from reference TRBV15 and TRBJ1-2, is as follows: DAMVIQNPRYQVTQFGKPVTLSCSQTLNHNVMYWYQQKSSQAPKLLFHYYDKDFNNEADTPDNFQSRRPNTSFCFLDIRSPGLGDTAMYLCATSQETNYGYTFGSGTRLTVV.

The chain links TRBV9 to TRBJ2-2, with D maybe TRBD1 (5 bases). Germline values: CDR1 SGDLS, CDR2 YYNGEE. The CDR3 spans 15 residues. V lost 0 bases, J lost 1 base, and 7 bases lay in between. CDR3 amino acids: CASSVGQGNTGELFF. The CDR3 nucleotides read TGTGCCAGCAGCGTAGGGCAGGGGAACACCGGGGAGCTGTTTTTT.

The J gene is TRBJ2-2, the V gene TRBV11-3; tentative D call: TRBD2 (5 bases). The V end lost 1 base, the J end lost 4 bases, and 7 bases lay between the germline ends. Germline-derived CDR1 and CDR2 are SGHNT and YENEEA. The CDR3 runs to 14 residues. CDR3 sequence: CASSLGRATGELFF. CDR3 nucleotides: TGTGCCAGCAGCTTAGGGCGGGCCACCGGGGAGCTGTTTTTT.

V is TRBV7-6 and J is TRBJ2-7; possibly TRBD1 for D (5 bases). Trimming took off 3 bases at V and 2 bases at J, with 11 bases between the two ends. There are 14 residues in the CDR3. Germline V gives CDR1 SGHVS, CDR2 FNYEAQ. This chain's CDR3 is CASSFHQGTYEQYF. CDR3 sequence (DNA): TGTGCCAGCAGCTTTCACCAGGGAACCTACGAGCAGTACTTC.

V usage is TRBV5-1 and J usage is TRBJ2-1; D possibly corresponds to TRBD1 (5 bases). Trimming took 2 bases from V and 6 from J, leaving 15 bases between them. CDR3 length: 15 residues. Germline CDR1 is SGHRS and CDR2 is YFSETQ. This chain's CDR3 is CASSLSVGEGNEQFF. CDR3 nucleotide sequence: TGCGCCAGCAGCTTATCGGTAGGGGAAGGCAATGAGCAGTTCTTC.

The genes are TRBV5-6 and TRBJ2-2, with 8 positions matching TRBD2. Germline CDR1 and CDR2: SGHDT and YYEEEE. J gave up 7 bases and V 3 bases, and 11 bases lay outside the gene matches. This CDR3 spans 16 amino acids. The CDR3 here is CASSSIAGQPVGELFF. The CDR3 nucleotides are TGTGCCAGCAGCTCTATAGCGGGACAACCCGTCGGGGAGCTGTTTTTT.

V gene TRBV6-1 combines with J gene TRBJ1-5, with D unclear. The CDR3 spans 11 residues. Germline V gene lookup returns CDR1 MNHNS and CDR2 SASEGT. V was cut by 4 bases and J by 7 bases, with 5 bases left in between. The CDR3 region has the DNA TGTGCCAGCAGTGCGGCACAGCCCCAGCATTTT. Translation gives CASSAAQPQHF.